This T cell receptor (beta chain) came from a study of blood T cell repertoires in COVID-19. The overall study: Both acute and convalescent COVID-19 samples were obtained from the United States, Italy and Spain.

TCRdb keeps only in-frame clones here, not all; method: immunoSEQ multiplex PCR. The repertoire holds around 100,000 clones, with more than 85% as singletons. Germline V gene data show CDR1 as LGHDT and CDR2 as YNNKEL (reference sequence). The germline V and J ends were trimmed by 0 bases and 5 bases, with 10 bases remaining between them. The length of the CDR3 is 14 residues. This sequence joins TRBV3-1 (or the pseudogene TRBV3-2) and TRBJ2-5, with a possible D match to TRBD2 (5 bases). The sequenced material came from peripheral blood. This receptor was identified in a man aged 25-45 years in a cohort sampled during active COVID-19. This chain's CDR3 is CASSQELAAETQYF. The DNA for the CDR3 is TGTGCCAGCAGCCAAGAGCTAGCTGCCGAGACCCAGTACTTC.